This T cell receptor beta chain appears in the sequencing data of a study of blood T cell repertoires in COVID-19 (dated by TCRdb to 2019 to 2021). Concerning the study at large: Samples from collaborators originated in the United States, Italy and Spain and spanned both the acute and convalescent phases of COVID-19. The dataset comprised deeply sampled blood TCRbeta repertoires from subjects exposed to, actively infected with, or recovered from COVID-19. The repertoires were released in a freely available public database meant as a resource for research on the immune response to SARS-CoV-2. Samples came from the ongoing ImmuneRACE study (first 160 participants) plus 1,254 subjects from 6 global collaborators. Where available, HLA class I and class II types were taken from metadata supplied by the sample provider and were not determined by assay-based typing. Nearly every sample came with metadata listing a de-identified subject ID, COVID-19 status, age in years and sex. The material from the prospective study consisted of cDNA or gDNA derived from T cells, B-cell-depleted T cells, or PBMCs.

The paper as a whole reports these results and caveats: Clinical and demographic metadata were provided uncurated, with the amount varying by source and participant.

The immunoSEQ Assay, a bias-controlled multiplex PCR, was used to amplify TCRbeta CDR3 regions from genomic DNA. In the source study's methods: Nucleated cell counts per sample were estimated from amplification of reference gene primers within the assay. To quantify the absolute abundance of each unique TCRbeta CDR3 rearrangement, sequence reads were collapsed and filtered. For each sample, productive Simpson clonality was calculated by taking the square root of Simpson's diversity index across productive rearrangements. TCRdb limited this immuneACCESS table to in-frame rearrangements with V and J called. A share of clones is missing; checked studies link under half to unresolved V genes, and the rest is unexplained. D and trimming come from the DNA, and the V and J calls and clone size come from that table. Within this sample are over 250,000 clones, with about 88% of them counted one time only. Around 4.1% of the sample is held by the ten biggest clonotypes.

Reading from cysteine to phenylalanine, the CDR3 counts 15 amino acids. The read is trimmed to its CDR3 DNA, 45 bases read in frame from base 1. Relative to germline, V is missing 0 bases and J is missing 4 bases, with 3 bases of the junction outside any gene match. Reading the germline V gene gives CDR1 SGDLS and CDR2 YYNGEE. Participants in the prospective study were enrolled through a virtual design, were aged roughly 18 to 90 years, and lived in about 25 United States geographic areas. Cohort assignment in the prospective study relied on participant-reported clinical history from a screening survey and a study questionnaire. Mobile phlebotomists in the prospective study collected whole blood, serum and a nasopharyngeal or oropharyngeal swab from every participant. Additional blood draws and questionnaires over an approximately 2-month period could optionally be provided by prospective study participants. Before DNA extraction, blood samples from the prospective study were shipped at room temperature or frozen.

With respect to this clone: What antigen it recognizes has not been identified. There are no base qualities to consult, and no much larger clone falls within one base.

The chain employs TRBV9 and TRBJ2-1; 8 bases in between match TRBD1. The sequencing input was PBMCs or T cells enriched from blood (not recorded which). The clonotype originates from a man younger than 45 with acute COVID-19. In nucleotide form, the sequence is TGTGCCAGCAGCGTAGGAAGGACAGGGTACAATGAGCAGTTCTTC. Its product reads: CASSVGRTGYNEQFF.